This record looks at one T cell receptor (beta chain) sequence and its context. This specimen belongs to a study of blood T cell repertoires in COVID-19. V was pared by 2 bases and J by 2 bases, with 12 bases of the junction left unmatched. CDR3 length: 17 residues. Germline V gives CDR1 SGDLS, CDR2 YYNGEE. Sequencing was performed with immunoSEQ multiplex PCR; in TCRdb, only in-frame clones are kept and a portion is missing. This sample has around 250,000 clones, with 84% found just once. The sample was peripheral blood. This receptor was identified in a man aged 50 to 60 with active or convalescent COVID-19. The V gene is TRBV9, the J gene TRBJ2-5; 7 nucleotides match TRBD2. CDR3 amino acids: CASSVDGAGDLQETQYF. The CDR3 bases are TGTGCCAGCAGCGTCGATGGGGCGGGGGATCTACAAGAGACCCAGTACTTC. Looking up the rest from reference TRBV9 and TRBJ2-5 gives the full variable domain: DSGVTQTPKHLITATGQRVTLRCSPRSGDLSVYWYQQSLDQGLQFLIQYYNGEERAKGNILERFSAQQFPDLHSELNLSSLELGDSALYFCASSVDGAGDLQETQYFGPGTRLLVL.